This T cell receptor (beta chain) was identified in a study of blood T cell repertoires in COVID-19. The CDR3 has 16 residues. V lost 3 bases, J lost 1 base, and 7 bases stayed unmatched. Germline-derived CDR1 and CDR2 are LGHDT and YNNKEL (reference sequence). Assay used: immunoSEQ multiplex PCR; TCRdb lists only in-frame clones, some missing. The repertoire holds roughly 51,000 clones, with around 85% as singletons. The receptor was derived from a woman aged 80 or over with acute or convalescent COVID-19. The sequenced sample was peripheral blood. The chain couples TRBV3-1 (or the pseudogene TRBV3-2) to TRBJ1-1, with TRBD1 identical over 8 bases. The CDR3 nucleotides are TGTGCCAGCAGCCAGTCCGACAGGGGATCGAACACTGAAGCTTTCTTT. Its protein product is CASSQSDRGSNTEAFF.